This TCR beta chain was recorded in a study of shared clonotypes between healthy human individuals. As processed by the authors: Junction-only sequences produced by ImmunoSEQ had no quality scores, so filtering differed. Profiling relied on immunoSEQ multiplex PCR, and the TCRdb table lists in-frame clones only, not all of them. V, J and clone size are those of that table, while D and trimming were read from the DNA. The data show around 2,000,000 clones, just over 90% seen once. It was CD45RO-negative cells, positively selected for CCR7, that made up naive CD8 cells, with terminally differentiated effector memory CD45RA+ cells excluded. The sequenced sample was naive CD8+ T cells from PBMCs. This sequence was found in a man between 18 and 29 years old in good health. Some clones in this sample may be carry-over from other donors' samples.

In DNA form, the CDR3 reads TGTGCCAGGGAACTAGACAGCCGCAATCAGCCCCAGCATTTT. Its translation is CARELDSRNQPQHF. This rearrangement joins TRBV28 to TRBJ1-5, with D possibly being TRBD1 (5 bases). Trimming shortened V by 9 bases and J by 2 bases, and 14 bases separated the two germline ends. Germline CDR1 MDHEN, CDR2 SYDVKM. The CDR3 totals 14 residues.